The subject of this entry is one T cell receptor (beta chain). This entry comes from a study of control samples from healthy donors and cancer patients. The CDR3 sequence is 17 residues long. V was pared by 0 bases and J by 0 bases, with 7 bases of the junction left unmatched. The germline V gene encodes CDR1 SGHNT and CDR2 YENEEA. Sequencing was performed with immunoSEQ multiplex PCR; in TCRdb, only in-frame clones are kept and a portion is missing. The repertoire holds 65,000 to 85,000 clones, 87% seen once, with around 2.3% in the top ten. Input material: PBMCs. The sequence derives from a woman aged 45 to 65 with head and neck cancer. The chain links TRBV11-3 to TRBJ2-7; 8 nucleotides line up with TRBD1. Here the CDR3 reads CASSLEPGQEASYEQYF. CDR3 DNA sequence: TGTGCCAGCAGCTTAGAACCGGGACAGGAGGCCTCCTACGAGCAGTACTTC.